This TCR beta chain comes out of a study of regulatory and conventional T cells in RAG deficiency. Regulatory T cells were sorted from blood as CD4+ CD25-high CD127-low cells. Regarding the study as a whole: Other subsets showed around 10-fold reductions, but Treg unique TCR beta sequences fell roughly 100-fold in these patients. RAG-deficient patients showed markedly lower Shannon entropy and higher Simpson indices than control T-cell subsets. Patient subsets had shorter CDR3s; Omenn Treg-Tconv overlap exceeded 75%.

This CDR3 is built from 13 residues. The junction had 8 bases not matched to a gene; V was cut back by 6 bases and J by 8 bases. Per the germline V gene, CDR1 is MNHEY and CDR2 is SMNVEV (reference sequence). Notes on this clone: The antigen remains undetermined.

TCRdb keeps only in-frame clones here, not all; method: immunoSEQ multiplex PCR. The profile shows several thousand clones, about 89% of them singletons. This sample was also put to use in a study of regulatory T cells. From that second work: Amplification used 52 TRBV primers and 13 TRBJ primers.

V and J are TRBV27 and TRBJ1-2; 8 nucleotides align to TRBD1. Sequencing was done on a sample of Tregs sorted from blood. The sequence was obtained from a human donor in good health. The CDR3 coding sequence is TGTGCCAGCAGCTTCGGACAGGGCCGGGGCTACACCTTC. Translated: CASSFGQGRGYTF.